These 28 T cell receptor beta chains were sequenced from one sample in a study of T cell clonality in common variable immunodeficiency. TCRdb's table, derived via immunoSEQ multiplex PCR, lists solely in-frame clones and lacks some. This sample has around 34,000 clones, each found more than once. Sequencing was carried out using peripheral blood mononuclear cells. The receptors were sampled from a person between 18 and 75 years old in good health.

This clone showed up many times. The read comes to an end 3 residues before the CDR3 does, leaving the germline J gene to fill in the end. The chain combines TRBV11-2 with TRBJ2-5, with a weak D call TRBD2 (6 bases). Trimming shortened V by 1 base and J by 6 bases, and 12 bases separated the two germline ends. The CDR3 totals 14 residues. CDR1 is SGHAT, CDR2 FQNNGV, per germline. The sequenced CDR3 bases are TGTGCCAGCAGCTTAGTGGGGGGTCGGAAGACC. Translating gives CASSLVGGRKT. The full CDR3 protein is CASSLVGGRKTQYF.

This clone was counted many times. The missing CDR3 end, 3 residues past where the read stops, is filled in from the germline J gene. The gene calls are TRBV14 and TRBJ1-6; 8 bases map to TRBD1. The CDR3 runs 14 residues. The germline gives CDR1 SGHDN, CDR2 FVKESK. Germline trimming cut 3 bases from V and 9 bases from J; bases unmatched to any gene: 4. The CDR3 bases that were read are TGTGCCAGCAGCCAGGTGGGACAGGCTTCACCC. Protein sequence: CASSQVGQASP. The whole CDR3 sequence is CASSQVGQASPLHF.

This clone has at least ten counts. The read terminates 3 residues before the CDR3 end, so the remaining end is supplied by the germline J gene. The genes are TRBV20-1 and TRBJ2-1; 10 nucleotides agree with TRBD2. The length of the CDR3 is 16 residues. The J segment lost 0 bases and the V segment lost 7 bases, leaving 9 bases of the junction unmatched. CDR1 is DFQATT and CDR2 is SNEGSKA in the germline V gene (reference sequence). The CDR3 bases that were read are TGCAGTGTTTGGACTAGCGGAGGACTCTCCTACAATGAG. It encodes CSVWTSGGLSYNE. The entire CDR3 protein reads CSVWTSGGLSYNEQFF.

Ten or more counts support this clone. The sequence runs out 3 residues before the end of the CDR3; the remainder is reconstructed from the germline J gene. The rearrangement joins TRBV2 to TRBJ2-5, with D possibly matching TRBD1 (6 bases). The CDR3 length is 15 residues. Trimming removed 6 bases from V and 4 bases from J, with 18 bases in between. CDR1 and CDR2 from the germline V gene are SNHLY and FYNNEI. This CDR3 reads CASSQGLGVGETQYF. The covered CDR3 bases are TGTGCCAGCAGCCAGGGGCTGGGGGTAGGAGAGACC.

This clone was picked up many times. The CDR3 end falls 3 residues outside the read, so it is completed with the germline J gene. The V and J genes are TRBV5-1 and TRBJ2-2, with a weak D call TRBD2 (6 bases). CDR1 is SGHRS, CDR2 YFSETQ, per germline. This CDR3 region has 15 residues. The ends were cut back, 0 bases at V and 2 bases at J, with 8 bases in the middle. The CDR3 sequence is CASSLGGINTGELFF. The sequenced part of the CDR3 DNA is TGCGCCAGCAGCTTGGGCGGGATAAACACCGGGGAG.

In this sample, this clone turned up many times. With the read ending 3 residues before the CDR3 end, the germline J gene is used to fill in that end. The same CDR3 can be traced to other DNA sequences in this sample. The rearrangement joins TRBV18 to TRBJ2-3, with a weak D call TRBD1 (6 bases). Germline V CDR1 and CDR2: KGHSH, LQKENI. This CDR3 is built from 12 residues. Trimming took off 3 bases at V and 6 bases at J, with 7 bases between the two ends. This CDR3 reads CASSPQGDTQYF. Incomplete CDR3 DNA: TGTGCCAGCTCACCTCAGGGGGATACG.

This clone showed up many times. From the germline J gene comes the end of the CDR3, since the read stops 3 residues before it. The chain links TRBV5-8 to TRBJ1-4; TRBD1 aligns across 12 bases. Trimming took 4 bases from V and 7 from J; bases not matched to a gene: 5. This CDR3 spans 15 amino acids. The germline V gene has CDR1 SGHTS and CDR2 YDEGEE. CDR3 amino acids: CASSTGTGGVEKLFF. The sequenced part of the CDR3 DNA is TGTGCCAGCAGCACAGGGACAGGGGGCGTTGAAAAA. The full variable domain, completed using reference TRBV5-8 and TRBJ1-4, is EAGVTQSPTHLIKTRGQQATLRCSPISGHTSVYWYQQALGLGLQFLLWYDEGEERNRGNFPPRFSGRQFPNYSSELNVNALELEDSALYLCASSTGTGGVEKLFFGSGTQLSVL.

This clone has ten or more counts. The read ends 3 residues before the CDR3 terminus; that terminus is restored from the germline J gene. This chain connects TRBV15 to TRBJ2-5; 9 positions match TRBD1. CDR1 and CDR2 (germline): LNHNV, YYDKDF (reference sequence). The CDR3 totals 16 residues. Germline trimming cut 1 base from V and 4 bases from J; bases unmatched to any gene: 7. The covered CDR3 bases are TGTGCCACCAGCAGAGCGGACAGGGGAAAGGTAGAGACC. Translating it yields CATSRADRGKVET. The full CDR3 sequence reads CATSRADRGKVETQYF.

In its sample, this clone was seen many times. Read coverage stops 3 residues before the CDR3 terminus; the germline J gene supplies the remainder. V usage is TRBV23-1 and J usage is TRBJ2-7; 9 positions agree with TRBD1. TRBV23-1 is flagged as an ORF with uncertain function. V was clipped by 0 bases and J by 4 bases; unmatched bases: 7. The CDR3 runs to 16 residues. Incomplete CDR3 DNA: TGCGCCAGCAGTCAATCGCCCCGGGACAGGGCGTACGAG. Its translation: CASSQSPRDRAYE. The entire CDR3 sequence reads CASSQSPRDRAYEQYF.

This clone showed up many times. The read gets to within 3 residues of the CDR3 end, and the germline J gene fills in the rest. The V call is TRBV18, the J call TRBJ1-1; D unresolved. V lost 3 bases and J 6 bases, leaving 8 bases between the germline ends. The germline V gene has CDR1 KGHSH and CDR2 LQKENI. The CDR3 runs 12 residues. The sequenced part of the CDR3 DNA is TGTGCCAGCTCACCGCCAACTCCTGAA. It specifies CASSPPTPE. The full CDR3 sequence reads CASSPPTPEAFF.

This clone occurred many times. Read sequence stops 3 residues before the CDR3 end, and the germline J gene provides the missing end. This chain uses TRBV5-1 with TRBJ2-3, with 9 bases aligning to TRBD2. From germline, CDR1 is SGHRS and CDR2 YFSETQ. The CDR3 is 17 residues long. V shed 1 base and J 1 base; nucleotides not matched to a gene: 7. The CDR3 loop reads CASSLSGGLARTDTQYF. The DNA read from the CDR3 is TGCGCCAGCAGCTTGTCTGGGGGACTAGCTCGCACAGATACG.

Ten or more counts support this clone. The read ends 3 residues shy of where the CDR3 ends; the end is completed using the germline J gene. V is TRBV20-1 and J is TRBJ2-1, with D hard to call. This CDR3 comprises 10 residues. Trimming removed 3 bases from V and 8 bases from J, with 5 bases in between. Germline-derived CDR1 and CDR2 are DFQATT and SNEGSKA (reference sequence). CDR3 residues: CSARTYEQFF. The sequenced part of the CDR3 DNA is TGCAGTGCTAGGACTTATGAG.

The sequenced CDR3 bases are TGTGCCTGGGAATTCGGGACTAGCGGGGGAGTAACCTACAATGAG. Protein: CAWEFGTSGGVTYNE. The complete CDR3 protein is CAWEFGTSGGVTYNEAFF. The J gene is TRBJ1-1, the V gene TRBV30; TRBD1 is a possible D gene (5 bases). The read terminates 3 residues ahead of where the CDR3 ends, so the germline J gene completes it. The CDR3 totals 18 residues. CDR1 and CDR2 (germline): GTSNPN, SVGIG (reference sequence).

This clone was observed at least ten times. The read ends 3 residues early relative to the CDR3; the germline J gene fills the gap. The chain has TRBV20-1 and TRBJ1-1; TRBD1 is a possible D gene (6 bases). The V end was cut by 5 bases, the J end by 2 bases, with 15 bases between. Per the germline V gene, CDR1 is DFQATT and CDR2 is SNEGSKA (reference sequence). This CDR3 spans 14 amino acids. The CDR3 region is CSAQKTGFNTEAFF. The CDR3 DNA, read in part, is TGCAGTGCTCAAAAGACAGGATTTAACACTGAA.

This clone was found many times. The read terminates 3 residues ahead of where the CDR3 ends, so the germline J gene completes it. The chain recombines TRBV7-2 with TRBJ1-1; D is unclear. The CDR3 loop spans 15 amino acids. Germline V gene sequence: CDR1 SGHTA, CDR2 FQGNSA. The V gene lost 1 base and the J gene lost 6 bases, with 15 bases spanning the gap. The CDR3 is CASSLVRGKGAEAFF. The covered CDR3 bases are TGTGCCAGCAGCTTAGTGCGCGGGAAGGGCGCTGAA.

This clone was recorded at least ten times. Read sequence stops 3 residues before the CDR3 end, and the germline J gene provides the missing end. The V gene is TRBV2, the J gene TRBJ1-4, with a tentative D call TRBD1 (5 bases). The CDR3 is made up of 16 amino acids. V lost 4 bases and J 3 bases, leaving 15 bases between the germline ends. Looked up from germline, CDR1 is SNHLY and CDR2 is FYNNEI. The CDR3: CASSGGSFRSNEKLFF. The covered CDR3 bases are TGTGCCAGCAGTGGGGGCAGTTTCAGGTCTAATGAAAAA.

This clone was seen many times. The read finishes 3 residues shy of the CDR3 end, and the germline J gene is used to complete it. The chain recombines TRBV20-1 with TRBJ2-2, with 7 bases that match TRBD2. CDR3 size: 14 residues. Germline trimming cut 6 bases from V and 3 bases from J; bases unmatched to any gene: 7. Germline V gene data show CDR1 as DFQATT and CDR2 as SNEGSKA (reference sequence). Incomplete CDR3 DNA: TGCAGTGCAAAGCGGGGTTGGGACACCGGGGAG. Encoded protein: CSAKRGWDTGE. The whole CDR3 region reads CSAKRGWDTGELFF.

This clone was recorded many times. The read terminates 3 residues ahead of where the CDR3 ends, so the germline J gene completes it. The V gene is TRBV5-4, the J gene TRBJ2-3, with D possibly matching TRBD2 (5 bases). The germline V gene has CDR1 SGHNT and CDR2 YYREEE (reference sequence). CDR3 length: 13 amino acids. Trimming pared 4 bases from V and 2 bases from J, leaving 8 bases between. The sequenced part of the CDR3 DNA is TGTGCCAGCAGCCGGACTTACACAGATACG. Translation: CASSRTYTDT. The full CDR3 protein is CASSRTYTDTQYF.

This clone occurred many times. The sequence runs out 3 residues before the end of the CDR3; the remainder is reconstructed from the germline J gene. The chain joins TRBV20-1 to TRBJ2-1; TRBD2 agrees at 9 bases. CDR1 is DFQATT and CDR2 is SNEGSKA in the germline V gene (reference sequence). Germline trimming cut 1 base from V and 7 bases from J; bases unmatched to any gene: 8. The CDR3 is 15 amino acids. The CDR3 sequence is CSARVDGTSRNEQFF. The part of the CDR3 DNA that was read is TGCAGTGCTAGAGTGGACGGGACTAGCAGGAATGAG.

This clone was observed many times. The CDR3 end is not reached by the read, which stops 3 residues before it; the germline J gene fills it in. This chain links TRBV6-4 with TRBJ2-3, with D uncertain. The CDR3 is made up of 12 amino acids. CDR1 and CDR2 from the germline V gene are MRHNA and SNTAGT. V shed 5 bases and J shed 0 bases, with 3 bases lying between them. The sequenced CDR3 bases are TGTGCCAGCAGTAGCAGCACAGATACG. Translated, it gives CASSSSTDT. The entire CDR3 reads CASSSSTDTQYF.

In its sample, this clone was seen many times. Coverage ceases 3 residues before the CDR3 finishes, and the germline J gene fills in the end. This chain uses TRBV20-1 with TRBJ2-7; 9 nucleotides align to TRBD2. The CDR3 has 16 residues. The V gene's germline CDR1 is DFQATT and CDR2 SNEGSKA (reference sequence). Germline trimming cut 3 bases from V and 6 bases from J; bases unmatched to any gene: 15. The part of the CDR3 DNA that was read is TGCAGTGCTAGGCCTTATAGCGGGAGAAGTGAGGTCGAG. Protein product: CSARPYSGRSEVE. From start to end, the CDR3 is CSARPYSGRSEVEQYF.

There are many counts of this clone. The read terminates 3 residues ahead of where the CDR3 ends, so the germline J gene completes it. The gene calls are TRBV2 and TRBJ1-3, with TRBD1 identical over 8 bases. This CDR3 contains 17 residues. Germline loops: CDR1 SNHLY, CDR2 FYNNEI. The junction had 6 bases not matched to a gene; V was cut back by 0 bases and J by 2 bases. The CDR3 loop is CASSEASGQVTGNTIYF. CDR3 DNA (partial): TGTGCCAGCAGTGAAGCGTCGGGACAGGTCACTGGAAACACC.

This clone occurred many times. The read ends 3 residues shy of where the CDR3 ends; the end is completed using the germline J gene. The rearrangement uses TRBV10-3 and TRBJ2-3; a possible D gene is TRBD2 (5 bases). Trimming removed 5 bases from V and 0 bases from J, with 9 bases in between. Germline V gives CDR1 ENHRY, CDR2 SYGVKD. This CDR3 has 14 amino acids. CDR3 DNA, as far as it was read: TGTGCCATCAGTAGCGGAGTTAGCACAGATACG. This codes for CAISSGVSTDT. The CDR3, in full, reads CAISSGVSTDTQYF.

This clone appeared many times. The read gets to within 3 residues of the CDR3 end, and the germline J gene fills in the rest. The chain combines TRBV20-1 with TRBJ1-6; unclear D gene. This CDR3 contains 15 residues. Germline CDR1 is DFQATT and CDR2 is SNEGSKA (reference sequence). V gave up 1 base and J gave up 7 bases, with 14 bases separating them. This CDR3 reads CSARVSGLPNSPLHF. CDR3 bases read: TGCAGTGCTAGAGTTTCGGGTCTTCCGAATTCACCC.

This clone was seen ten or more times. The read ends 3 residues before the CDR3 terminus; that terminus is restored from the germline J gene. The chain carries TRBV6-2 or TRBV6-3 and TRBJ2-1, with D unclear. V dropped 4 bases and J dropped 8 bases, with 12 bases sitting between them. This CDR3 region has 13 residues. The germline gives CDR1 MNHEY, CDR2 SVGEGT. The CDR3 DNA, read in part, is TGTGCCAGCAGTTCTATTTACGTCGATGAG. This sequence encodes CASSSIYVDE. The full-length CDR3 reads as CASSSIYVDEQFF.

This clone was seen repeatedly, ten times or more. The missing CDR3 end, 3 residues past where the read stops, is filled in from the germline J gene. The genes are TRBV20-1 and TRBJ2-2; 7 bases map to TRBD2. CDR1 DFQATT and CDR2 SNEGSKA come from the germline V gene (reference sequence). The CDR3 length is 14 residues. J lost 4 bases, V lost 2 bases, and 4 bases had no gene match. The CDR3 region is CSARYGGSTGELFF. Incomplete CDR3 DNA: TGCAGTGCTAGATACGGGGGGAGCACCGGGGAG.

This clone has at least ten counts. Read data end 3 residues before the CDR3 end; the end is taken from the germline J gene. This chain links TRBV5-1 with TRBJ2-2, with D uncertain. Germline V CDR1 and CDR2: SGHRS, YFSETQ. The CDR3 runs to 15 residues. V was trimmed by 4 bases and J by 0 bases, leaving 10 bases between them. The sequenced part of the CDR3 DNA is TGCGCCAGCAGCCCTCCCACTCCGAACACCGGGGAG. It is translated as CASSPPTPNTGE. The full CDR3 sequence reads CASSPPTPNTGELFF.

This clone was detected ten times or more. The sequence runs out 3 residues before the end of the CDR3; the remainder is reconstructed from the germline J gene. The rearrangement joins TRBV3-1 (or the pseudogene TRBV3-2) to TRBJ2-5; 9 bases are shared with TRBD1. The CDR3 runs to 15 residues. The germline CDR1 and CDR2 sequences are LGHDT and YNNKEL (reference sequence). With V trimmed by 0 bases and J by 5 bases, 4 bases remained unmatched. CDR3 loop: CASSQDGTGLETQYF. Incomplete CDR3 DNA: TGTGCCAGCAGCCAAGATGGGACAGGGCTGGAGACC.